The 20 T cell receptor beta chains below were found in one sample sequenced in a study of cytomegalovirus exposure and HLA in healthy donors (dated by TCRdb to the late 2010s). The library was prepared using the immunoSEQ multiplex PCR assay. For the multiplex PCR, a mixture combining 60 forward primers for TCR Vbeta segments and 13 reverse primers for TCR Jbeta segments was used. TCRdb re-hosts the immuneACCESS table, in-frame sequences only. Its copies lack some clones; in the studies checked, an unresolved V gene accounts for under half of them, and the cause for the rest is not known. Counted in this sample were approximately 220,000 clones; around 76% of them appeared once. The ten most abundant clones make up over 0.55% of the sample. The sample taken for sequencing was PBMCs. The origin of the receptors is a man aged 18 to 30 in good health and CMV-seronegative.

The CDR3 region is CASSLSSTGAPETLHF. The DNA for the CDR3 is TGTGCCAGCAGCTTAAGTAGTACAGGGGCGCCGGAAACCCTCCACTTT. The chain is built from TRBV11-1 and TRBJ1-6; 7 nucleotides agree with TRBD1. The V gene end was trimmed by 2 bases and the J gene end by 14 bases; junction bases not matched to a gene: 15. The CDR3 extends over 16 amino acids. Per germline, CDR1 SGHAT and CDR2 FQDESV (reference sequence).

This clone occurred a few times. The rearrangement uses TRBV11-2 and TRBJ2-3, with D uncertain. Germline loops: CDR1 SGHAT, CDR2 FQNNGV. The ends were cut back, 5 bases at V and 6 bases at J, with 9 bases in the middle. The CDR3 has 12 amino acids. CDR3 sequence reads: CASSPQADTQYF. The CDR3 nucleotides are TGTGCCAGCAGCCCCCAAGCGGATACGCAGTATTTT.

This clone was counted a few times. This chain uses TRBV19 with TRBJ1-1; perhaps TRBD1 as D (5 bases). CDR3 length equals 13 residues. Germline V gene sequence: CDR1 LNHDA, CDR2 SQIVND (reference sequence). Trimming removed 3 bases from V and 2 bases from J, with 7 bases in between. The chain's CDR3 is CASSMTANTEAFF. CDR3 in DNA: TGTGCCAGTAGTATGACAGCAAACACTGAAGCTTTCTTT.

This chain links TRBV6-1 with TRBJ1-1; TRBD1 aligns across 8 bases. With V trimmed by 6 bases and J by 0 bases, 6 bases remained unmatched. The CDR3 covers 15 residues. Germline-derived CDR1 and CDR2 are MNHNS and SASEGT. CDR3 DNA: TGTGCCAGCAGCCTACAGGGGGGATTGAACACTGAAGCTTTCTTT. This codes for CASSLQGGLNTEAFF.

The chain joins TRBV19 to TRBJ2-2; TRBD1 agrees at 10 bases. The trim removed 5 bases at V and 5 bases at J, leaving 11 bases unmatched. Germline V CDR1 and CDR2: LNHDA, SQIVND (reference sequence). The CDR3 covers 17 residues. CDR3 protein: CASSSVRGQGSTGELFF. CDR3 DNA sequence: TGTGCCAGTAGTTCCGTCCGGGGACAGGGGAGTACCGGGGAGCTGTTTTTT.

The CDR3 loop reads CASSLGQGVNTEAFF. The CDR3, as DNA: TGTGCCAGCAGCTTAGGTCAGGGCGTGAACACTGAAGCTTTCTTT. V and J are TRBV11-2 and TRBJ1-1, with a weak D call TRBD1 (5 bases). The CDR3 has 15 amino acids. V lost 1 base and J 0 bases, leaving 9 bases between the germline ends. Germline CDR1 and CDR2: SGHAT and FQNNGV.

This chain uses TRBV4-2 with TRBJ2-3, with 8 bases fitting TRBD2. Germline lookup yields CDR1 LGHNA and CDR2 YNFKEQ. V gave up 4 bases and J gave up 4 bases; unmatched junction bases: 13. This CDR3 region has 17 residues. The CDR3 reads CASSLERSGSTADTQYF. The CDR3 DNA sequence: TGTGCCAGCAGCCTTGAACGGAGCGGGAGCACCGCAGATACGCAGTATTTT.

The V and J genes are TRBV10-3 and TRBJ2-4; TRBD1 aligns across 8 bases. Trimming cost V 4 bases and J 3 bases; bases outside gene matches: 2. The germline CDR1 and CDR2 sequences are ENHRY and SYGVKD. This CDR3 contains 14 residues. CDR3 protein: CAISAQGDKNIQYF. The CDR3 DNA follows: TGTGCCATCAGTGCACAGGGGGACAAAAACATTCAGTACTTC.

CDR3 residues: CASSTSGTGSIGELFF. DNA of the CDR3: TGTGCCAGTAGTACATCCGGGACAGGGTCGATCGGGGAGCTGTTTTTT. The chain links TRBV19 to TRBJ2-2, with TRBD1 matching over 9 bases. V lost 4 bases, J lost 7 bases, and 10 bases stayed unmatched. CDR1 is LNHDA and CDR2 is SQIVND in the germline V gene (reference sequence). This CDR3 has 16 residues.

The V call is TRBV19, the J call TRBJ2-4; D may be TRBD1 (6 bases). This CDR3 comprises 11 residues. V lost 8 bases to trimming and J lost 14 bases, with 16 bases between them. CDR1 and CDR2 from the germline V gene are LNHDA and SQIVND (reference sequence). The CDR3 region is CASSQGLSEYF. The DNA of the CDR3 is TGTGCCAGTTCGCAGGGGTTGAGTGAGTACTTC.

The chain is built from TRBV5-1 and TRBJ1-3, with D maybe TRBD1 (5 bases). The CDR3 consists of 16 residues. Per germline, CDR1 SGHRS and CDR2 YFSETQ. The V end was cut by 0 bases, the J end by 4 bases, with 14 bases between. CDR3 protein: CASSLEPGGVGNTIYF. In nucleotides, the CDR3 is TGCGCCAGCAGCTTGGAGCCCGGGGGGGTCGGAAACACCATATATTTT.

CDR3 nucleotide sequence: TGCAGCGTCAACCGGGACAGGGTCCAAGAGACCCAGTACTTC. Its protein product is CSVNRDRVQETQYF. This chain joins TRBV29-1 and TRBJ2-5; 9 bases map to TRBD1. The V gene's germline CDR1 is SQVTM and CDR2 ANQGSEA. There are 14 residues in the CDR3. V trimming: 6 bases; J trimming: 1 base; junction bases outside the gene matches: 6.

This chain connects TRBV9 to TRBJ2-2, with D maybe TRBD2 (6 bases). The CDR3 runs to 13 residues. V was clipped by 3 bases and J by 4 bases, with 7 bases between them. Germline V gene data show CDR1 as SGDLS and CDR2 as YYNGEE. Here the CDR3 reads CASSGTTTGELFF. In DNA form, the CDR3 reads TGTGCCAGCAGCGGGACTACCACCGGGGAGCTGTTTTTT.

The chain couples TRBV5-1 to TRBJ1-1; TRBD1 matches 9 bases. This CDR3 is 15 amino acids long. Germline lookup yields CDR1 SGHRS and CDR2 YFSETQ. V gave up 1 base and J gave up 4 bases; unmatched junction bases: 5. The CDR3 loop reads CASSLTGQGSTEAFF. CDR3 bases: TGCGCCAGCAGCTTGACGGGACAGGGCTCCACTGAAGCTTTCTTT. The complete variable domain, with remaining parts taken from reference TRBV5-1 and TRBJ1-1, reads KAGVTQTPRYLIKTRGQQVTLSCSPISGHRSVSWYQQTPGQGLQFLFEYFSETQRNKGNFPGRFSGRQFSNSRSEMNVSTLELGDSALYLCASSLTGQGSTEAFFGQGTRLTVV.

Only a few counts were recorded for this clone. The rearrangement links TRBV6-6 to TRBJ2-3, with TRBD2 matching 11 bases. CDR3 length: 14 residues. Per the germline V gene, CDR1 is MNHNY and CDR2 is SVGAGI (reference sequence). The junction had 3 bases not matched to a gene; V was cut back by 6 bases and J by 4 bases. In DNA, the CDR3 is TGTGCCAGCAGGTTAGCGGGAGGGGCAGATACGCAGTATTTT. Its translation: CASRLAGGADTQYF.

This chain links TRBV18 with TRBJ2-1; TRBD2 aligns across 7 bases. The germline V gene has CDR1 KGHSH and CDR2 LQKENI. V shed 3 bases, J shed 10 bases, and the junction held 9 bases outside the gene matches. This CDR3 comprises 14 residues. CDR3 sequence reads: CASSPQTSTLEQFF. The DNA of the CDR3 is TGTGCCAGCTCACCCCAGACTAGCACCTTAGAGCAGTTCTTC.

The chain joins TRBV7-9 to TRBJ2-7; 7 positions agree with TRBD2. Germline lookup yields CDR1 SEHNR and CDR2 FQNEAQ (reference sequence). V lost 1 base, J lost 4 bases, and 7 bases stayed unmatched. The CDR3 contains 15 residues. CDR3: CASSLERREWYEQYF. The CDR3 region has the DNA TGTGCCAGCAGCTTAGAGAGGCGGGAGTGGTACGAGCAGTACTTC.

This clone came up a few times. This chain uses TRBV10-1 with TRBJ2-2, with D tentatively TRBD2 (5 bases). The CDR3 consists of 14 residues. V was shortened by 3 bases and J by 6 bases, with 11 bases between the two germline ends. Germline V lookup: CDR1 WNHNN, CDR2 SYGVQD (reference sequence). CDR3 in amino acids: CASSESGGAGELFF. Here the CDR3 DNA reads TGCGCCAGCAGTGAAAGCGGAGGCGCCGGGGAGCTGTTTTTT.

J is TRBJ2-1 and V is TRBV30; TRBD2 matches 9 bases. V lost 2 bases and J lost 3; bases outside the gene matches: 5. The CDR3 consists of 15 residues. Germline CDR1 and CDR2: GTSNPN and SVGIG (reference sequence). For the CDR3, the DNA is TGTGCCTGGAGTCCGACTAGCGGCGTCTACAATGAGCAGTTCTTC. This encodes CAWSPTSGVYNEQFF.

The CDR3 bases are TGCAGCGCCGCCGGACAGGGGGCTATCGGCTACACCTTC. Protein product: CSAAGQGAIGYTF. The J gene is TRBJ1-2, the V gene TRBV29-1; 11 nucleotides line up with TRBD1. Germline V CDR1 and CDR2: SQVTM, ANQGSEA. Trimming took 7 bases from V and 8 from J; bases not matched to a gene: 9. This CDR3 is built from 13 residues.